The 32 T cell receptor beta chains listed next were all sequenced from one sample in a study of T cells in Graves' hyperthyroidism and ophthalmopathy. TCR beta CDR3 region amplification was performed from RNA transcripts. An initial round of RT-PCR targeting the TCR CDR3 relied on the HTBI primer set. TCRdb recomputed calls from the multiplex PCR reads with MiXCR, one row per CDR3 protein. The sample has 640,000 or so distinct CDR3 sequences, roughly 15% seen once. Sequenced: blood. The receptor source for this set is a woman between 35 and 50 years old with Graves' ophthalmopathy.

This clonotype was seen repeatedly, ten times or more. V gene TRBV28 combines with J gene TRBJ2-2; D is possibly TRBD2 (6 bases). CDR1 and CDR2 from the germline V gene are MDHEN and SYDVKM. V lost 6 bases and J lost 8, with 10 bases in between. The CDR3 totals 12 residues. CDR3 DNA: TGTGCCAGCAGCGAACTAGCTGGGGAGCTGTTTTTT. This gives the protein CASSELAGELFF.

The rearrangement links TRBV28 to TRBJ2-7; the match to TRBD1 covers 10 bases. With 7 bases clipped from V and 3 bases from J, the junction kept 6 bases outside the gene matches. CDR1 and CDR2 from the germline V gene are MDHEN and SYDVKM. The CDR3 length is 14 residues. CDR3 sequence: CASNPGDRGYEQYF. As DNA, the CDR3 is TGTGCCAGCAACCCAGGGGACAGGGGCTACGAGCAGTACTTC. The whole variable domain, filled in from reference TRBV28 and TRBJ2-7, reads DVKVTQSSRYLVKRTGEKVFLECVQDMDHENMFWYRQDPGLGLRLIYFSYDVKMKEKGDIPEGYSVSREKKERFSLILESASTNQTSMYLCASNPGDRGYEQYFGPGTRLTVT.

This clonotype was counted many times. The chain uses TRBV4-1 and TRBJ1-5; 7 bases align to TRBD1. This CDR3 is 15 amino acids long. V shed 3 bases, J shed 6 bases, and the junction held 8 bases outside the gene matches. Germline CDR1 MGHRA, CDR2 YSYEKL. CDR3 sequence: CASSHPATGIQPQHF. In nucleotides, the CDR3 is TGCGCCAGCAGCCACCCCGCGACAGGGATTCAGCCCCAGCATTTT.

Ten or more counts support this clonotype. The rearrangement links TRBV7-8 to TRBJ1-1; D not resolved. Trimming took 1 base from V and 1 from J, leaving 7 bases between them. This CDR3 contains 14 residues. From germline, CDR1 is SGHVS and CDR2 FQNEAQ. The CDR3 here is CASSLDVENTEAFF. The CDR3 region has the DNA TGTGCCAGCAGCTTAGACGTGGAGAACACTGAAGCTTTCTTT. The full variable domain, completed using reference TRBV7-8 and TRBJ1-1, is GAGVSQSPRYKVAKRGQDVALRCDPISGHVSLFWYQQALGQGPEFLTYFQNEAQLDKSGLPSDRFFAERPEGSVSTLKIQRTQQEDSAVYLCASSLDVENTEAFFGQGTRLTVV.

Worth noting for this clonotype: This sequence may be a read error, since a much larger clone differs from it by one base. The chain recombines TRBV28 with TRBJ2-2, with 10 bases matching TRBD2. V lost 1 base and J lost 9; bases outside the gene matches: 8. Germline CDR1 and CDR2: MDHEN and SYDVKM. The CDR3 length is 16 residues. The CDR3 sequence: CASSLSAGGPLRELFF. Written as DNA, the CDR3 is TGTGCCAGCAGTTTATCAGCGGGAGGGCCCCTCAGGGAGCTGTTTTTT.

This clonotype showed up just a few times. The chain carries TRBV27 and TRBJ2-7; perhaps TRBD1 as D (6 bases). The CDR3 contains 14 residues. Per germline, CDR1 MNHEY and CDR2 SMNVEV (reference sequence). Trimming took off 3 bases at V and 3 bases at J, with 12 bases between the two ends. CDR3 residues: CASSLMGRGYEQYF. The CDR3 DNA reads TGTGCCAGCAGTTTGATGGGCAGGGGCTACGAGCAGTACTTC.

This clonotype was detected ten times or more. This chain joins TRBV28 and TRBJ2-2; D remains ambiguous. CDR1 and CDR2 (germline): MDHEN, SYDVKM. The CDR3 consists of 12 residues. The V end lost 6 bases, the J end lost 8 bases, and 10 bases lay between the germline ends. This CDR3 is CASSPTTGELFF. CDR3 sequence (DNA): TGTGCCAGCAGCCCTACAACGGGGGAGCTGTTTTTT.

The chain joins TRBV12-3 or TRBV12-4 to TRBJ2-5; D may be TRBD1 (6 bases). The CDR3 consists of 15 residues. Between the trimmed V and J ends, which lost 1 base and 3 bases, there was a span of 12 bases. This CDR3 is CASSLGRGFEETQYF. As DNA, the CDR3 is TGTGCCAGCAGTTTAGGCAGGGGATTTGAAGAGACCCAGTACTTC.

A few counts support this clonotype. The V and J genes are TRBV9 and TRBJ1-1; 7 bases are shared with TRBD1. Germline CDR1 is SGDLS and CDR2 is YYNGEE. The CDR3 extends over 13 amino acids. Trimming cost V 4 bases and J 4 bases; bases outside gene matches: 4. The CDR3 here is CASSPQGVTEAFF. In DNA form, the CDR3 reads TGTGCCAGCAGCCCCCAGGGGGTCACTGAAGCTTTCTTT.

A word on this clonotype: A much larger clone lies a single base off, so this may be a read error. The rearrangement uses TRBV27 and TRBJ2-7; maybe TRBD2 (5 bases). The CDR3 runs 14 residues. The germline V gene has CDR1 MNHEY and CDR2 SMNVEV (reference sequence). CDR3 sequence reads: CSSSSLLAGYEQYF. The CDR3 DNA is TGTTCCAGCAGTTCCCTCCTGGCGGGCTACGAGCAGTACTTC.

This clonotype was recorded at least ten times. The chain links TRBV6-1 to TRBJ2-7; 7 bases map to TRBD1. Germline trimming cut 3 bases from V and 3 bases from J; bases unmatched to any gene: 5. The CDR3 runs to 14 residues. CDR1 is MNHNS, CDR2 SASEGT, per germline. CDR3 sequence: CASSEGQNGYEQYF. CDR3 sequence (DNA): TGTGCCAGCAGTGAGGGACAGAACGGCTACGAGCAGTACTTC.

The CDR3 is CASSHPGIRVSGANVLTF. The DNA for the CDR3 is TGTGCCAGCAGTCACCCTGGTATACGGGTCTCTGGGGCCAACGTCCTGACTTTC. The chain employs TRBV28 and TRBJ2-6; D is unclear. Trimming cost V 5 bases and J 0 bases, with 17 bases left between them. The CDR3 contains 18 residues. Per germline, CDR1 MDHEN and CDR2 SYDVKM.

At least ten counts were recorded for this clonotype. The chain combines TRBV7-9 with TRBJ2-2; 11 bases are a match to TRBD1. The CDR3 extends over 15 amino acids. V lost 4 bases and J lost 6; bases outside the gene matches: 4. CDR1 and CDR2 from the germline V gene are SEHNR and FQNEAQ (reference sequence). In nucleotides, the CDR3 is TGTGCCAGCAGCTCCCGGGACAGGGGGGCCGGGGAGCTGTTTTTT. It codes for CASSSRDRGAGELFF.

The gene calls are TRBV11-2 and TRBJ2-7; D may be TRBD1 or TRBD2 (5 bases each). V lost 5 bases to trimming and J lost 0 bases, with 11 bases between them. This CDR3 has 14 amino acids. Per germline, CDR1 SGHAT and CDR2 FQNNGV. The CDR3 sequence: CASSHGTASYEQYF. DNA of the CDR3: TGTGCCAGCAGCCACGGGACGGCCTCCTACGAGCAGTACTTC.

This clonotype has at least ten counts. V is TRBV2 and J is TRBJ2-7; D may be TRBD2 (5 bases). The CDR3 length is 16 residues. V was cut by 3 bases and J by 2 bases, with 17 bases left in between. Germline CDR1 and CDR2: SNHLY and FYNNEI. CDR3 in DNA: TGTGCCAGCAGTGATTGGAGAGCGGCCGAGACCTACGAGCAGTACTTC. This gives the protein CASSDWRAAETYEQYF.

The chain carries TRBV19 and TRBJ2-6; D gene uncertain. The CDR3 is 17 amino acids. V lost 1 base to trimming and J lost 1 base, with 11 bases between them. Germline lookup yields CDR1 LNHDA and CDR2 SQIVND (reference sequence). The CDR3 region is CASSIGRHSSGANVLTF. Written as DNA, the CDR3 is TGTGCCAGTAGTATAGGGCGACACTCATCTGGGGCCAACGTCCTGACTTTC.

In DNA, the CDR3 is TGTGCCAGCAGCTGGGCGCTTTTCTCCTACGAGCAGTACTTC. It encodes CASSWALFSYEQYF. The J gene is TRBJ2-7, the V gene TRBV5-5; D remains unclear. The V end lost 3 bases, the J end lost 0 bases, and 10 bases lay between the germline ends. Germline CDR1 reads SGHKS; CDR2 reads YYEKEE (reference sequence). The CDR3 is 14 residues long.

In this sample, this clonotype turned up many times. V usage is TRBV28 and J usage is TRBJ1-1; a weak D match, TRBD1 (5 bases). CDR3 length equals 14 residues. Trimming took 4 bases from V and 3 from J, leaving 12 bases between them. Germline lookup yields CDR1 MDHEN and CDR2 SYDVKM. The DNA of the CDR3 is TGTGCCAGCAGTTCCTGGGGCAGGCACACTGAAGCTTTCTTT. Translation: CASSSWGRHTEAFF.

This clonotype was counted at least ten times. This chain connects TRBV7-3 to TRBJ1-2; TRBD1 agrees at 8 bases. The CDR3 contains 11 residues. With 8 bases clipped from V and 7 bases from J, the junction kept 3 bases outside the gene matches. Germline loops: CDR1 SGHTA, CDR2 FQGTGA. The CDR3 loop reads CASGTGGGYTF. In DNA, the CDR3 is TGTGCCAGCGGGACAGGAGGTGGCTACACCTTC.

This clonotype was seen many times. This rearrangement joins TRBV7-9 to TRBJ1-1, with 11 bases aligning to TRBD1. Germline V gene sequence: CDR1 SEHNR, CDR2 FQNEAQ (reference sequence). Germline trimming cut 7 bases from V and 5 bases from J; bases unmatched to any gene: 6. This CDR3 contains 14 residues. In nucleotides, the CDR3 is TGTGCCAGCACCGGGGACAGGGGGTGGACTGAAGCTTTCTTT. Translating it yields CASTGDRGWTEAFF. Full variable domain (outside the CDR3, taken from reference TRBV7-9 and TRBJ1-1): DTGVSQNPRHKITKRGQNVTFRCDPISEHNRLYWYRQTLGQGPEFLTYFQNEAQLEKSRLLSDRFSAERPKGSFSTLEIQRTEQGDSAMYLCASTGDRGWTEAFFGQGTRLTVV.

In its sample, this clonotype was seen a few times. The V call is TRBV30, the J call TRBJ1-1, with D perhaps TRBD1 (5 bases). This CDR3 region has 19 residues. Germline CDR1 is GTSNPN and CDR2 is SVGIG (reference sequence). The V and J ends lost 0 bases and 1 base respectively, with 24 bases between them. CDR3 sequence: CAWSVWRISRGPRNTEAFF. The CDR3 nucleotides read TGTGCCTGGAGTGTATGGAGGATTTCCCGGGGACCCAGGAACACTGAAGCTTTCTTT. The whole variable domain, filled in from reference TRBV30 and TRBJ1-1, reads SQTIHQWPATLVQPVGSPLSLECTVEGTSNPNLYWYRQAAGRGLQLLFYSVGIGQISSEVPQNLSASRPQDRQFILSSKKLLLSDSGFYLCAWSVWRISRGPRNTEAFFGQGTRLTVV.

This clonotype was observed at least ten times. The chain employs TRBV2 and TRBJ1-2; no clear D. The CDR3 spans 14 residues. Trimming took off 5 bases at V and 8 bases at J, with 18 bases between the two ends. Germline-derived CDR1 and CDR2 are SNHLY and FYNNEI. CDR3 region: CASSTRHTRRGYTF. The CDR3 DNA is TGTGCCAGCAGTACCAGACACACACGGCGGGGCTACACCTTC.

This clonotype was detected many times. The chain links TRBV19 to TRBJ1-2; tentative D call: TRBD1 (6 bases). Germline CDR1 LNHDA, CDR2 SQIVND (reference sequence). CDR3 size: 13 residues. Deletions cut 5 bases from V and 3 bases from J, with 10 bases between. This chain's CDR3 is CASSEAGDYGYTF. CDR3 nucleotides: TGTGCCAGTAGTGAGGCAGGGGACTATGGCTACACCTTC. Complete variable domain (other parts from reference TRBV19 and TRBJ1-2): DGGITQSPKYLFRKEGQNVTLSCEQNLNHDAMYWYRQDPGQGLRLIYYSQIVNDFQKGDIAEGYSVSREKKESFPLTVTSAQKNPTAFYLCASSEAGDYGYTFGSGTRLTVV.

This clonotype showed up many times. J is TRBJ1-6 and V is TRBV28; TRBD1 aligns across 11 bases. This CDR3 contains 15 residues. Germline V lookup: CDR1 MDHEN, CDR2 SYDVKM. V shed 5 bases, J shed 9 bases, and the junction held 6 bases outside the gene matches. The CDR3 region has the DNA TGTGCCAGCAGTCGGGGACAGGGGGTAATTTCACCCCTCCACTTT. This codes for CASSRGQGVISPLHF.

The chain uses TRBV6-2 or TRBV6-3 and TRBJ2-7, with TRBD1 matching over 9 bases. V gave up 4 bases and J gave up 3 bases; unmatched junction bases: 7. Germline CDR1 reads MNHEY; CDR2 reads SVGEGT. The CDR3 sequence is 15 residues long. CDR3 residues: CASSSQDRGGYEQYF. In DNA, the CDR3 is TGTGCCAGCAGTTCCCAGGACAGGGGAGGCTACGAGCAGTACTTC.

This clonotype was seen at least ten times. Here the CDR3 DNA reads TGTGCCAGCAGCTTTCCAGGGGGCAGCGCGGATCAGCCCCAGCATTTT. The encoded protein is CASSFPGGSADQPQHF. The V and J genes are TRBV5-6 and TRBJ1-5; 8 bases align to TRBD1. There are 16 residues in the CDR3. V lost 2 bases and J lost 5; bases outside the gene matches: 9. Germline lookup yields CDR1 SGHDT and CDR2 YYEEEE.

This clonotype occurred a few times. V usage is TRBV30 and J usage is TRBJ1-1; D not resolved. CDR3 size: 11 residues. Germline CDR1 and CDR2: GTSNPN and SVGIG (reference sequence). V lost 0 bases and J 11 bases, leaving 10 bases between the germline ends. CDR3 sequence reads: CAWSVRLGAFF. CDR3 nucleotide sequence: TGTGCCTGGAGTGTAAGGCTGGGGGCTTTCTTT.

This clonotype has ten or more counts. The chain recombines TRBV6-5 with TRBJ1-2; the D is unclear. Germline loops: CDR1 MNHEY, CDR2 SVGAGI. This CDR3 is built from 14 residues. Trimming took 2 bases from V and 8 from J, leaving 15 bases between them. The CDR3 nucleotides are TGTGCCAGCAGTTACGAAGTCAATGGGTCCGGCTACACCTTC. It is translated as CASSYEVNGSGYTF.

This clonotype was observed many times. The rearrangement links TRBV28 to TRBJ2-7; no clear D gene. There are 13 residues in the CDR3. Germline CDR1 is MDHEN and CDR2 is SYDVKM. The V end was cut by 5 bases, the J end by 5 bases, with 13 bases between. CDR3 in DNA: TGTGCCAGCAGTCTCAGAGAATCCGACGAGCAGTACTTC. Residues: CASSLRESDEQYF.

The gene calls are TRBV12-3 or TRBV12-4 and TRBJ1-5, with 8 bases aligning to TRBD1. After removal of 5 bases from V and 4 bases from J, the junction contained 10 bases not matched to a gene. This CDR3 spans 16 amino acids. CDR3 DNA: TGTGCCAGCAGTCAACCCCGGGACAGGCGTAATCAGCCCCAGCATTTT. Protein sequence: CASSQPRDRRNQPQHF.

This clonotype was counted ten times or more. The gene calls are TRBV6-1 and TRBJ2-5; 8 bases match TRBD1. Per the germline V gene, CDR1 is MNHNS and CDR2 is SASEGT. The CDR3 contains 13 residues. After removal of 7 bases from V and 4 bases from J, the junction contained 5 bases not matched to a gene. CDR3 sequence (DNA): TGTGCCAGCACCAGACAGGGGTCAGAGACCCAGTACTTC. Translating gives CASTRQGSETQYF.

This clonotype was observed many times. This chain links TRBV7-8 with TRBJ2-5; no firm D call. The V and J ends lost 5 bases and 0 bases respectively, with 13 bases between them. Germline CDR1 SGHVS, CDR2 FQNEAQ. The CDR3 is 15 amino acids. The CDR3 region has the DNA TGTGCCAGCAGCCCCCTCTCGGTGTACCAAGAGACCCAGTACTTC. It yields the protein CASSPLSVYQETQYF.